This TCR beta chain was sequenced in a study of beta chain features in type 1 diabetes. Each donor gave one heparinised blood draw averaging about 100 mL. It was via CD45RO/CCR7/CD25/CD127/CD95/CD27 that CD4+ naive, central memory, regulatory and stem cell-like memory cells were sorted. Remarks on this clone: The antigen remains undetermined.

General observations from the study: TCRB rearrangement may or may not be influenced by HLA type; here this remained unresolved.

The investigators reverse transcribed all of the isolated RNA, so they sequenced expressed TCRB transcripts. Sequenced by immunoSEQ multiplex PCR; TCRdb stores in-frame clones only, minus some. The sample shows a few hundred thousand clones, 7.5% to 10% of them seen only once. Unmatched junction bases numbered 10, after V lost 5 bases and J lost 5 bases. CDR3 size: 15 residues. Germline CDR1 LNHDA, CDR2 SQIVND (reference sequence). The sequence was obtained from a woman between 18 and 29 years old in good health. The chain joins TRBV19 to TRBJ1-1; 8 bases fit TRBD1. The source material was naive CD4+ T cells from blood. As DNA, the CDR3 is TGTGCCAGTAGTTACCCAGGGGGCCAGGGTACTGAAGCTTTCTTT. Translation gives CASSYPGGQGTEAFF.